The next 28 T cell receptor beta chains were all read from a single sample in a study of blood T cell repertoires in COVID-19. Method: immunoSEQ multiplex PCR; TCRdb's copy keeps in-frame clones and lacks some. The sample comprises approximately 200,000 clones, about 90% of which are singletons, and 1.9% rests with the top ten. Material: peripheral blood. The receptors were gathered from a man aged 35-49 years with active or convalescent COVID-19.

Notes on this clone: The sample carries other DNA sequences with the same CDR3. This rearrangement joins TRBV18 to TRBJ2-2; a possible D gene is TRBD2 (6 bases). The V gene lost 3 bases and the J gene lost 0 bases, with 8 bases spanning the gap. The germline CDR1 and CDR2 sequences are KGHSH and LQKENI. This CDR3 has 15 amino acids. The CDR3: CASSPSGANTGELFF. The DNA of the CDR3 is TGTGCCAGCTCACCTAGCGGAGCGAACACCGGGGAGCTGTTTTTT.

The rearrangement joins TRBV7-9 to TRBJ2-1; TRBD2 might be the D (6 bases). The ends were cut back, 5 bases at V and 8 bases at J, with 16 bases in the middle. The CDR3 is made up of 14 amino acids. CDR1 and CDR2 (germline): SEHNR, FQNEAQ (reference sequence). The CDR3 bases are TGTGCCAGCAGCCCACCCGGACTAAGCTATGAGCAGTTCTTC. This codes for CASSPPGLSYEQFF.

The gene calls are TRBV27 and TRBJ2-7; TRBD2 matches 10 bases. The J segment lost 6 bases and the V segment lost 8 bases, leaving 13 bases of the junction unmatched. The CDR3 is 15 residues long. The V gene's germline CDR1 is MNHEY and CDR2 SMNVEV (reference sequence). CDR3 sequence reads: CASAKSGRALGEQYF. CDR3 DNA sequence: TGTGCCAGCGCTAAGAGCGGGAGGGCCCTTGGCGAGCAGTACTTC.

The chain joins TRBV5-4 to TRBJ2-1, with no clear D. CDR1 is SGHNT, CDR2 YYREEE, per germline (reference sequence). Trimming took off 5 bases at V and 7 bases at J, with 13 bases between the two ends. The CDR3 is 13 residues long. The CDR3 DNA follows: TGTGCCAGCAGTCCCGCGTCTCTGAATGAGCAGTTCTTC. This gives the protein CASSPASLNEQFF.

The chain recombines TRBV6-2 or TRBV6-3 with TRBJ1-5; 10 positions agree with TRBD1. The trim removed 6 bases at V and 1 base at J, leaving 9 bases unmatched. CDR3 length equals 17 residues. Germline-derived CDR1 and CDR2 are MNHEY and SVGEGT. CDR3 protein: CASSPTGTGASNQPQHF. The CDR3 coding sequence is TGTGCCAGCAGCCCTACCGGGACAGGGGCAAGCAATCAGCCCCAGCATTTT.

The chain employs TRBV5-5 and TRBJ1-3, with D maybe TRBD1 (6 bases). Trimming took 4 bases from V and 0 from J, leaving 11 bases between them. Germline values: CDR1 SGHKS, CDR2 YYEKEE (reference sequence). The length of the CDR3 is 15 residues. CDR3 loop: CASSLGTSSGNTIYF. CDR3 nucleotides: TGTGCCAGCAGCCTCGGGACAAGCTCTGGAAACACCATATATTTT.

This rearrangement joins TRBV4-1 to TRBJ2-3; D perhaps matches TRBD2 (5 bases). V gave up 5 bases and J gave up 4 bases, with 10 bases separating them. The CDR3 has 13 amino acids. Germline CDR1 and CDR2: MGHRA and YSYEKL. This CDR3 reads CASSAGEPDTQYF. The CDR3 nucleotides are TGCGCCAGCAGCGCTGGGGAGCCAGATACGCAGTATTTT.

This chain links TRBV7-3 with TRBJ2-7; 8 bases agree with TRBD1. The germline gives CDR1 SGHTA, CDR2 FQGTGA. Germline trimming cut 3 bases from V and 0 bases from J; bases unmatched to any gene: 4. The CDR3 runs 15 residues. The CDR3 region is CASSFGQGSSYEQYF. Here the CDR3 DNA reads TGTGCCAGCAGCTTTGGACAGGGAAGCTCCTACGAGCAGTACTTC.

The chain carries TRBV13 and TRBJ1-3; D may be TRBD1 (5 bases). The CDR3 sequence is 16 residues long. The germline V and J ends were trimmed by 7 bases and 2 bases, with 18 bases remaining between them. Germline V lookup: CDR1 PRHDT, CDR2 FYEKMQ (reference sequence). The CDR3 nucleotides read TGTGCCAGCAATGGGGGAGGACTTCTAGCTGGAAACACCATATATTTT. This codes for CASNGGGLLAGNTIYF.

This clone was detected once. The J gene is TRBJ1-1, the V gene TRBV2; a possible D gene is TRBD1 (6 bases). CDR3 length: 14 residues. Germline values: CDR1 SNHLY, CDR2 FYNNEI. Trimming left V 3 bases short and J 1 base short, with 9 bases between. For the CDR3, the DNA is TGTGCCAGCAGTGAGGTGGGGGCGAACACTGAAGCTTTCTTT. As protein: CASSEVGANTEAFF.

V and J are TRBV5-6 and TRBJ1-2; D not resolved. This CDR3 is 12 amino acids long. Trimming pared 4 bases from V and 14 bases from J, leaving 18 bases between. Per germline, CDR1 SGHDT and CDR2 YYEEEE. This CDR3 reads CASSAEGWIATF. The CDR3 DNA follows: TGTGCCAGCAGCGCCGAGGGTTGGATAGCGACCTTC. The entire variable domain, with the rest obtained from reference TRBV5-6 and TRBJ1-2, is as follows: DAGVTQSPTHLIKTRGQQVTLRCSPKSGHDTVSWYQQALGQGPQFIFQYYEEEERQRGNFPDRFSGHQFPNYSSELNVNALLLGDSALYLCASSAEGWIATFGSGTRLTVV.

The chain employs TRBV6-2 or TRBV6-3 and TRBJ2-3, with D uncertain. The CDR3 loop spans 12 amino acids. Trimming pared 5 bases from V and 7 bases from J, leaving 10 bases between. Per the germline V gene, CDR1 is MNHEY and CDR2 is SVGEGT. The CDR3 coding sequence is TGTGCCAGCAGTCCATCCGGGTATACGCAGTATTTT. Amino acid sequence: CASSPSGYTQYF.

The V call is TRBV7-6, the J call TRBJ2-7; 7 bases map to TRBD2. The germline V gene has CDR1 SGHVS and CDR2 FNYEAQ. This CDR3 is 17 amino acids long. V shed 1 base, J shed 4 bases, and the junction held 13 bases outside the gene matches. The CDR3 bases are TGTGCCAGCAGCTTAGTGCTGGGGGAGGGCCCTATTTACGAGCAGTACTTC. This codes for CASSLVLGEGPIYEQYF.

This chain's CDR3 is CASSQEPGGYGYTF. CDR3 sequence (DNA): TGTGCCAGCAGCCAAGAACCAGGGGGCTATGGCTACACCTTC. V usage is TRBV4-2 and J usage is TRBJ1-2; 7 positions agree with TRBD1. Per the germline V gene, CDR1 is LGHNA and CDR2 is YNFKEQ. The V gene end was trimmed by 0 bases and the J gene end by 4 bases; junction bases not matched to a gene: 2. This CDR3 comprises 14 residues.

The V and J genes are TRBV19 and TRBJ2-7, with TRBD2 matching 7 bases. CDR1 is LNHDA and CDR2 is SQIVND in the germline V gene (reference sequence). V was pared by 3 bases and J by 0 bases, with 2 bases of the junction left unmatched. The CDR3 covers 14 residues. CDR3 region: CASSIGGTSYEQYF. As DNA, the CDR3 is TGTGCCAGTAGTATCGGGGGGACCTCCTACGAGCAGTACTTC.

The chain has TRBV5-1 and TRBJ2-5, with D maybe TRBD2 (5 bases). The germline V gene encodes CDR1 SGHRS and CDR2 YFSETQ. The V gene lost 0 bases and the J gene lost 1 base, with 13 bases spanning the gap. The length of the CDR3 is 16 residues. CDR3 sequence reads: CASSLASGGLQETQYF. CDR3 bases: TGCGCCAGCAGCTTGGCCAGTGGAGGCCTCCAAGAGACCCAGTACTTC. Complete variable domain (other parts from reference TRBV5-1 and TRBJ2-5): KAGVTQTPRYLIKTRGQQVTLSCSPISGHRSVSWYQQTPGQGLQFLFEYFSETQRNKGNFPGRFSGRQFSNSRSEMNVSTLELGDSALYLCASSLASGGLQETQYFGPGTRLLVL.

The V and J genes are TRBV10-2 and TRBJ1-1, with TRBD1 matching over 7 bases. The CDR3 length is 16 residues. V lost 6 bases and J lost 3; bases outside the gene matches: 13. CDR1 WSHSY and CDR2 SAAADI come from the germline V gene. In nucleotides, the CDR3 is TGCGCCAGCAGGCCCGACAGGGAATTAATGTACACTGAAGCTTTCTTT. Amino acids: CASRPDRELMYTEAFF.

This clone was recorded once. The CDR3 spells CASSPHPRNTGELFF. The CDR3 DNA reads TGTGCCAGCAGTCCTCACCCCAGGAACACCGGGGAGCTGTTTTTT. The chain links TRBV27 to TRBJ2-2; no clear D gene. Germline CDR1 reads MNHEY; CDR2 reads SMNVEV (reference sequence). Trimming stripped 5 bases from V and 1 base from J, with 11 bases between. The CDR3 totals 15 residues.

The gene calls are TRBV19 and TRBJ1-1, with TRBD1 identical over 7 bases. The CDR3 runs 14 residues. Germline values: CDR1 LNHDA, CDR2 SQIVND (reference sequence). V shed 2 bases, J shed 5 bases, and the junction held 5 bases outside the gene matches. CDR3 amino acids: CASSIRGLGTEAFF. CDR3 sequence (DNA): TGTGCCAGTAGTATAAGGGGGCTGGGGACTGAAGCTTTCTTT.

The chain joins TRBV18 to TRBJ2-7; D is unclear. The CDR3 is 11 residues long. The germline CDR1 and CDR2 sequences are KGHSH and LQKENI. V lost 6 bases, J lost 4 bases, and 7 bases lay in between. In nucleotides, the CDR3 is TGTGCCAGCTCGCCTGAGTACGAGCAGTACTTC. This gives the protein CASSPEYEQYF.

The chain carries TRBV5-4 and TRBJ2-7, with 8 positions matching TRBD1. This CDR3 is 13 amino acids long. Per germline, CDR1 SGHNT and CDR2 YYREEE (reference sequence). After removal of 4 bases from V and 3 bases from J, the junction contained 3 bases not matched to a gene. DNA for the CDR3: TGTGCCAGCAGCCGGGGACAGGTCTACGAGCAGTACTTC. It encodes CASSRGQVYEQYF. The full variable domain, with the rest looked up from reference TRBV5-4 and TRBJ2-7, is ETGVTQSPTHLIKTRGQQVTLRCSSQSGHNTVSWYQQALGQGPQFIFQYYREEENGRGNFPPRFSGLQFPNYSSELNVNALELDDSALYLCASSRGQVYEQYFGPGTRLTVT.

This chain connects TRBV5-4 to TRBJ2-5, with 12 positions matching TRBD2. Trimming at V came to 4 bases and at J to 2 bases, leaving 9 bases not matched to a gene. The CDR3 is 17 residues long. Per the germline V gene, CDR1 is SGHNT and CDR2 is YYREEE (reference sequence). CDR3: CASSPGLAGGPQETQYF. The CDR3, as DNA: TGTGCCAGCAGCCCTGGGCTAGCGGGGGGGCCGCAAGAGACCCAGTACTTC.

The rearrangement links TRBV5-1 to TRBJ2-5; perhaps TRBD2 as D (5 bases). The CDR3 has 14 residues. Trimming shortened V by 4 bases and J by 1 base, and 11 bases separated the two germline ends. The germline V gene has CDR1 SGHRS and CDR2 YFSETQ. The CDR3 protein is CASSPKEAQETQYF. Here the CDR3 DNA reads TGCGCCAGCAGCCCAAAGGAGGCCCAAGAGACCCAGTACTTC.

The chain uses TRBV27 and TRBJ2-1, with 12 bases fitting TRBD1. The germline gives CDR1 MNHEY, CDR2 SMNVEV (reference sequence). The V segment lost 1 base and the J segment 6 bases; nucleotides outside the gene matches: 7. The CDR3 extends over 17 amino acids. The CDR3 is CASSLFSGQGAGNEQFF. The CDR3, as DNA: TGTGCCAGCAGTTTATTCTCGGGACAGGGGGCCGGCAATGAGCAGTTCTTC.

This CDR3 is CSVRVQAPGYGYTF. CDR3 bases: TGCAGCGTACGAGTTCAGGCCCCTGGCTATGGCTACACCTTC. V usage is TRBV29-1 and J usage is TRBJ1-2; D not resolved. Germline V lookup: CDR1 SQVTM, CDR2 ANQGSEA. The CDR3 runs 14 residues. V lost 6 bases to trimming and J lost 4 bases, with 18 bases between them.

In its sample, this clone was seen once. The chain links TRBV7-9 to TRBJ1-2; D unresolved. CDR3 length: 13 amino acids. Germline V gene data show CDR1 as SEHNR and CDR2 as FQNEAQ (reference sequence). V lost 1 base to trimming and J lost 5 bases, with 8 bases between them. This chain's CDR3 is CASSLESLYGYTF. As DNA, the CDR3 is TGTGCCAGCAGCTTAGAGAGCCTTTATGGCTACACCTTC.

CDR3 sequence (DNA): TGTGCCAGCAGTGGCTTCAGGGGGCCGGCTAATGAAAAACTGTTTTTT. It specifies CASSGFRGPANEKLFF. The rearrangement joins TRBV25-1 to TRBJ1-4, with 8 positions matching TRBD1. The germline gives CDR1 MGHDK, CDR2 SYGVNS. The CDR3 spans 16 residues. V lost 4 bases to trimming and J lost 3 bases; unmatched junction nucleotides: 7.

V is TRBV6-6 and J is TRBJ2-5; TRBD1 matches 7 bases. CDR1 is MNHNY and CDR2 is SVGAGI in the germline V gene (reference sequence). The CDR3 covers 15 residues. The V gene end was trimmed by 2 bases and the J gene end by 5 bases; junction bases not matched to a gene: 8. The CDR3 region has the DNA TGTGCCAGCAGTTACCCGACCACAGGGGTGGAGACCCAGTACTTC. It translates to CASSYPTTGVETQYF.